This record covers a single TCR beta chain. Its specificity is unknown. Universal primer sites and UMIs were introduced during 5'RACE template-switching synthesis of TCR cDNA. MiXCR was run by TCRdb on the 5' RACE reads, yielding one entry per CDR3 protein. The table has around 550,000 distinct CDR3 sequences, about 19% seen once. The sample belongs to a study of T cells after yellow fever vaccination. Study-level information: Preparation used SMART-Seq v4 Ultra Low Input for the low-cell-number fractions. Study-wide findings and caveats: There was a small share of clonotypes that showed up in both the CD4 and CD8 compartments. Reappearance after the booster was seen for most primary-vaccination clones, at roughly 96% CD4 and 88% CD8.

Trimming took off 5 bases at V and 5 bases at J, with 21 bases between the two ends. CDR1 is MDHEN, CDR2 SYDVKM, per germline. The CDR3 spans 16 residues. The chain couples TRBV28 to TRBJ2-5; D gene ambiguous. The clonotype comes from a man younger than 45 who received the YFV17D yellow fever vaccine. The sample in question was PBMCs, obtained 15 days after the yellow fever booster vaccination. The CDR3 protein is CASSNLPPPSYETQYF. CDR3 nucleotides: TGTGCCAGCAGTAATCTCCCACCGCCCAGTTATGAGACCCAGTACTTC.